Following are 5 T cell receptor beta chains from one sample sequenced in a study of cytomegalovirus exposure and HLA in healthy donors. The PCR contained 60 Vbeta and 13 Jbeta primers. Profiled with immunoSEQ multiplex PCR; TCRdb holds only in-frame clones, not every one. The sample includes around 260,000 clones, under 90% seen only once; the top ten take about 0.3%. The sequenced sample consisted of PBMCs. The receptor source for this set is a girl aged 2-10 years in good health and CMV-seronegative.

This chain links TRBV18 with TRBJ2-2, with 11 bases matching TRBD1. Germline CDR1 KGHSH, CDR2 LQKENI. Trimming at V came to 6 bases and at J to 4 bases, leaving 7 bases not matched to a gene. The CDR3 loop spans 16 amino acids. CDR3 sequence reads: CASSRPGTGGTGELFF. CDR3 DNA: TGTGCCAGCTCGCGTCCCGGGACAGGGGGCACCGGGGAGCTGTTTTTT.

The chain uses TRBV25-1 and TRBJ1-2; D remains unclear. This CDR3 has 13 residues. Germline CDR1 and CDR2: MGHDK and SYGVNS. V was clipped by 2 bases and J by 4 bases, with 8 bases between them. In DNA, the CDR3 is TGTGCCAGCAGTGAAAGGAGCGGCTATGGCTACACCTTC. Its translation is CASSERSGYGYTF.

This clone showed up just a few times. V gene TRBV6-1 combines with J gene TRBJ2-7, with 9 bases fitting TRBD2. CDR1 and CDR2 (germline): MNHNS, SASEGT. V dropped 6 bases and J dropped 0; count of bases not matched to a gene: 6. The CDR3 sequence is 15 residues long. The CDR3 bases are TGTGCCAGCAGGCTGCCGGGACTAGCCTCCTACGAGCAGTACTTC. It yields the protein CASRLPGLASYEQYF.

The chain joins TRBV10-3 to TRBJ2-5, with TRBD2 matching 9 bases. CDR1 and CDR2 from the germline V gene are ENHRY and SYGVKD. V lost 4 bases and J lost 2; bases outside the gene matches: 8. CDR3 length: 16 residues. The CDR3 sequence is CAISGAGGRLQETQYF. As DNA, the CDR3 is TGTGCCATCAGTGGGGCGGGAGGGAGACTACAAGAGACCCAGTACTTC.

The V call is TRBV11-1, the J call TRBJ2-2, with D possibly being TRBD2 (5 bases). Germline CDR1 and CDR2: SGHAT and FQDESV (reference sequence). Trimming took 5 bases from V and 1 from J, leaving 11 bases between them. CDR3 size: 15 residues. The CDR3 coding sequence is TGTGCCAGCAGCGCGGGTCAGATGAACACCGGGGAGCTGTTTTTT. This codes for CASSAGQMNTGELFF.